Below, 3 T cell receptor beta chains from the same sample are listed, as sequenced in a study of blood T cell repertoires in COVID-19. TCRdb keeps only in-frame clones here, not all; method: immunoSEQ multiplex PCR. The repertoire includes over 75,000 clones, 70% to 90% of them detected once, and 11% sits in the top ten. The sequenced sample was peripheral blood. The receptors were gathered from a human donor in a cohort sampled during active COVID-19.

The chain employs TRBV7-8 and TRBJ2-3; 11 bases map to TRBD2. Trimming took 5 bases from V and 2 from J; bases not matched to a gene: 6. Looked up from germline, CDR1 is SGHVS and CDR2 is FQNEAQ. CDR3 length equals 16 residues. CDR3 sequence reads: CASSPHSGRDTDTQYF. DNA for the CDR3: TGTGCCAGCAGCCCTCATAGCGGGAGGGACACAGATACGCAGTATTTT.

This clone turned up a few times. The rearrangement links TRBV5-1 to TRBJ2-7, with 9 bases identical to TRBD1. V was clipped by 0 bases and J by 4 bases; unmatched bases: 5. Germline CDR1 and CDR2: SGHRS and YFSETQ. The CDR3 loop spans 15 amino acids. CDR3 protein: CASSLVSGQGYEQYF. CDR3 nucleotide sequence: TGCGCCAGCAGCTTGGTATCGGGACAGGGATACGAGCAGTACTTC.

The rearrangement joins TRBV12-3 or TRBV12-4 to TRBJ2-1, with 7 bases matching TRBD2. The CDR3 covers 11 residues. J lost 10 bases, V lost 6 bases, and 3 bases had no gene match. CDR3 residues: CASRRREEQFF. The CDR3 DNA reads as TGTGCCAGCAGGCGGCGGGAGGAGCAGTTCTTC.